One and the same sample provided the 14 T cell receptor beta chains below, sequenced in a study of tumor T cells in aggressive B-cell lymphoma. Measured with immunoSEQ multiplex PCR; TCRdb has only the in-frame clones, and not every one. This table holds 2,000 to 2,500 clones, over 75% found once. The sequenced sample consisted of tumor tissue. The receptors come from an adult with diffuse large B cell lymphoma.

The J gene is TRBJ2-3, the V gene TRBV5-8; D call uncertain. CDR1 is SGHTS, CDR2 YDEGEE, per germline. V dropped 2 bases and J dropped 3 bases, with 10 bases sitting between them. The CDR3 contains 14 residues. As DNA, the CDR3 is TGTGCCAGCAGCTTCGGTGTCCTGACAGATACGCAGTATTTT. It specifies CASSFGVLTDTQYF.

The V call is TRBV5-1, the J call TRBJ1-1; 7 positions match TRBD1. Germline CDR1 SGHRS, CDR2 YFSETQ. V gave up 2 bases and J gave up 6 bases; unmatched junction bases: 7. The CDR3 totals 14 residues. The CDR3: CASSFLSQGSEAFF. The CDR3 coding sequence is TGCGCCAGCAGCTTTCTCTCACAGGGGTCTGAAGCTTTCTTT.

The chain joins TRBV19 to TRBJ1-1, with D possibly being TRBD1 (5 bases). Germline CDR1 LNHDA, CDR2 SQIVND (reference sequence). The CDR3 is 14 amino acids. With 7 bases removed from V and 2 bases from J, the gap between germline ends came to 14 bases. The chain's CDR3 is CASTVDSPNTEAFF. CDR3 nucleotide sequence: TGTGCCAGTACCGTTGACAGCCCTAACACTGAAGCTTTCTTT.

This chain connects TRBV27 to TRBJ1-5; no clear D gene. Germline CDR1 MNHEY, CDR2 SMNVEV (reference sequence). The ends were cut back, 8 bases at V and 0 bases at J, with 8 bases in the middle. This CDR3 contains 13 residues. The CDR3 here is CASSRYSNQPQHF. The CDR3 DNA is TGTGCCAGCTCCCGTTATAGCAATCAGCCCCAGCATTTT.

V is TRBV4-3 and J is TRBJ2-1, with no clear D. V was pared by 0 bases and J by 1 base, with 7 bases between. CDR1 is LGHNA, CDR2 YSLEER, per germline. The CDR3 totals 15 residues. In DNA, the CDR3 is TGCGCCAGCAGCCAAGATGCAGGATCCTACAATGAGCAGTTCTTC. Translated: CASSQDAGSYNEQFF.

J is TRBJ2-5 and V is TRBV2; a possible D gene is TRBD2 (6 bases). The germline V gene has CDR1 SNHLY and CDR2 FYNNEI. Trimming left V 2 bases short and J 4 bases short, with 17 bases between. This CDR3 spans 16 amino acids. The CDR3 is CASSEMWGRERETQYF. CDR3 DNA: TGTGCCAGCAGTGAAATGTGGGGACGGGAGAGAGAGACCCAGTACTTC.

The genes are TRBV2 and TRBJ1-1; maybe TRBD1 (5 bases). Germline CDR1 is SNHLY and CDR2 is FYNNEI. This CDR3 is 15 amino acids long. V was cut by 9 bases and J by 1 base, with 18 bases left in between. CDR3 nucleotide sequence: TGTGCCAGTATTTGGGGAGGGGAGGCGAACACTGAAGCTTTCTTT. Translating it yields CASIWGGEANTEAFF.

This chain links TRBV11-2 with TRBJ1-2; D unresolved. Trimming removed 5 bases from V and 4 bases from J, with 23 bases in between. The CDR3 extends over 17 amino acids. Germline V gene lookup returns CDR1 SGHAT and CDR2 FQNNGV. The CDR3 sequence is CASSRNVASRKTYGYTF. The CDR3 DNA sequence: TGTGCCAGCAGCAGAAATGTAGCAAGCAGAAAGACCTATGGCTACACCTTC. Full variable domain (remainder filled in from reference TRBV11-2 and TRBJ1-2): EAGVAQSPRYKIIEKRQSVAFWCNPISGHATLYWYQQILGQGPKLLIQFQNNGVVDDSQLPKDRFSAERLKGVDSTLKIQPAKLEDSAVYLCASSRNVASRKTYGYTFGSGTRLTVV.

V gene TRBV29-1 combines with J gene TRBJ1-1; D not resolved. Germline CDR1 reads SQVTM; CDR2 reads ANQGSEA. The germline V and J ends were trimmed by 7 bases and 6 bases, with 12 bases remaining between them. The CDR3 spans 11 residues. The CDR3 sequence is CSARRGSEAFF. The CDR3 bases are TGCAGCGCCCGACGCGGTTCTGAAGCTTTCTTT.

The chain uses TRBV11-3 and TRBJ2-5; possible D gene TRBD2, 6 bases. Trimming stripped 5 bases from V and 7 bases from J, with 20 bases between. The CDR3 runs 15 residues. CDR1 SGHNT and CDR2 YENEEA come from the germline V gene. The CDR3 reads CASSVSSRDGGTQYF. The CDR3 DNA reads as TGTGCCAGCAGCGTCAGTTCGCGGGACGGGGGGACCCAGTACTTC.

CDR3 residues: CASSLVQGDGYTF. The DNA for the CDR3 is TGCGCCAGCAGCTTGGTGCAGGGCGATGGCTACACCTTC. V gene TRBV5-1 combines with J gene TRBJ1-2; TRBD1 might be the D (5 bases). This CDR3 has 13 amino acids. Looked up from germline, CDR1 is SGHRS and CDR2 is YFSETQ. V was clipped by 0 bases and J by 6 bases, with 9 bases between them.

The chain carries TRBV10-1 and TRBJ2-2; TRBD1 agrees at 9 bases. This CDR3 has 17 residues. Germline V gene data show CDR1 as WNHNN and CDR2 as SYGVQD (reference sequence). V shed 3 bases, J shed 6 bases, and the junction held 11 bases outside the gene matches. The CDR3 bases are TGCGCCAGCAGTGATCTACCGGGACAGGGATTCGCCGGGGAGCTGTTTTTT. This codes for CASSDLPGQGFAGELFF.

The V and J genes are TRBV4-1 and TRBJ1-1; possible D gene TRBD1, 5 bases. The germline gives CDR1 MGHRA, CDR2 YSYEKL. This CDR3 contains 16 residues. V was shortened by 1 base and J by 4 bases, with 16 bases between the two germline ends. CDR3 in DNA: TGCGCCAGCAGCCAAGCCCGTCGAGGGAGGGGCACTGAAGCTTTCTTT. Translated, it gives CASSQARRGRGTEAFF.

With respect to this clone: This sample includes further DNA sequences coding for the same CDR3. The CDR3 sequence: CASSGVPGTAYNEQFF. The DNA of the CDR3 is TGTGCCAGCAGCGGGGTACCGGGGACAGCTTACAATGAGCAGTTCTTC. The chain carries TRBV9 and TRBJ2-1, with 7 bases that match TRBD1. Trimming at V came to 3 bases and at J to 4 bases, leaving 10 bases not matched to a gene. CDR1 and CDR2 from the germline V gene are SGDLS and YYNGEE. The CDR3 spans 16 residues.